A single sample gave rise to the 27 T cell receptor beta chains below, sequenced in a study of cytomegalovirus exposure and HLA in healthy donors. The PCR was carried out with 60 Vbeta primers and 13 Jbeta primers. The table came from immunoSEQ multiplex PCR; TCRdb's copy has only in-frame clones and leaves some out. The top ten clones hold about 1.5% of a sample with about 110,000 clones, 82% of them seen once. Sequencing was done on a sample of PBMCs. The receptors originated from a man aged 45-65 years in good health and CMV-seronegative.

The chain links TRBV5-1 to TRBJ2-2; D is possibly TRBD1 (5 bases). Germline V gives CDR1 SGHRS, CDR2 YFSETQ. The length of the CDR3 is 14 residues. V lost 1 base and J 4 bases, leaving 8 bases between the germline ends. CDR3 in amino acids: CASSLSGFTGELFF. The CDR3, as DNA: TGCGCCAGCAGCTTGTCAGGGTTCACCGGGGAGCTGTTTTTT.

This chain connects TRBV11-2 to TRBJ2-5, with 8 bases that match TRBD1. Germline V gene lookup returns CDR1 SGHAT and CDR2 FQNNGV. The CDR3 consists of 14 residues. V shed 5 bases, J shed 7 bases, and the junction held 9 bases outside the gene matches. The CDR3 loop is CASSPRTGTGTQYF. The CDR3 region has the DNA TGTGCCAGCAGCCCCCGGACAGGGACGGGGACCCAGTACTTC.

The chain employs TRBV6-1 and TRBJ2-6; TRBD1 matches 7 bases. The CDR3 runs to 17 residues. With V trimmed by 2 bases and J by 0 bases, 4 bases remained unmatched. The germline gives CDR1 MNHNS, CDR2 SASEGT. CDR3 in DNA: TGTGCCAGCAGTGAAAGAGGACAGGCCTCTGGGGCCAACGTCCTGACTTTC. Its translation: CASSERGQASGANVLTF.

This clone appeared a single time. This chain joins TRBV9 and TRBJ1-5; weak D call: TRBD1 (6 bases). The CDR3 loop spans 13 amino acids. Trimming shortened V by 8 bases and J by 0 bases, and 9 bases separated the two germline ends. CDR1 and CDR2 (germline): SGDLS, YYNGEE. CDR3 sequence reads: CASGQTSNQPQHF. The DNA of the CDR3 is TGTGCCAGTGGACAGACTAGCAATCAGCCCCAGCATTTT.

The chain has TRBV19 and TRBJ2-6; weak D call: TRBD1 (5 bases). CDR3 length: 16 residues. Germline V CDR1 and CDR2: LNHDA, SQIVND (reference sequence). V lost 7 bases, J lost 0 bases, and 13 bases lay in between. CDR3 DNA: TGTGCCAGTACCAAAAGACAGTACTCTGGGGCCAACGTCCTGACTTTC. It specifies CASTKRQYSGANVLTF. The full variable domain, in which reference TRBV19 and TRBJ2-6 provide the parts outside the CDR3, is DGGITQSPKYLFRKEGQNVTLSCEQNLNHDAMYWYRQDPGQGLRLIYYSQIVNDFQKGDIAEGYSVSREKKESFPLTVTSAQKNPTAFYLCASTKRQYSGANVLTFGAGSRLTVL.

The chain carries TRBV19 and TRBJ1-2; D gene ambiguous. Germline V gives CDR1 LNHDA, CDR2 SQIVND (reference sequence). Deletions cut 6 bases from V and 8 bases from J, with 13 bases between. This CDR3 has 12 amino acids. For the CDR3, the DNA is TGTGCCAGTAGCCCCGGGTTCGGAGGCTACACCTTC. Its protein is CASSPGFGGYTF.

The chain combines TRBV6-1 with TRBJ1-1; unclear D gene. V lost 4 bases and J 2 bases, leaving 8 bases between the germline ends. In germline, CDR1 is MNHNS, CDR2 SASEGT. This CDR3 comprises 13 residues. The CDR3 sequence: CASSATANTEAFF. The CDR3 DNA is TGTGCCAGCAGTGCCACAGCAAACACTGAAGCTTTCTTT.

V usage is TRBV10-3 and J usage is TRBJ1-1; 8 nucleotides line up with TRBD1. This CDR3 is built from 13 residues. V lost 3 bases and J lost 8; bases outside the gene matches: 5. The germline V gene encodes CDR1 ENHRY and CDR2 SYGVKD. Here the CDR3 reads CAISDDRGGEAFF. The CDR3 region has the DNA TGTGCCATCAGTGATGACAGGGGCGGCGAAGCTTTCTTT.

This clone was seen a single time. This chain links TRBV30 with TRBJ1-2; D is unclear. The CDR3 is 11 amino acids. CDR1 is GTSNPN and CDR2 is SVGIG in the germline V gene (reference sequence). With 1 base removed from V and 4 bases from J, the gap between germline ends came to 4 bases. The CDR3 DNA sequence: TGTGCCTGGAGTGGGAGCTATGGCTACACCTTC. Translation gives CAWSGSYGYTF.

The chain employs TRBV6-5 and TRBJ1-2; TRBD1 agrees at 9 bases. CDR1 is MNHEY and CDR2 is SVGAGI in the germline V gene. CDR3 length: 13 residues. After removal of 4 bases from V and 6 bases from J, the junction contained 3 bases not matched to a gene. CDR3 in amino acids: CASSLGTGNGYTF. The CDR3 DNA sequence: TGTGCCAGCAGTTTGGGGACAGGGAATGGCTACACCTTC.

This clone was seen more than once but under ten times. V gene TRBV29-1 combines with J gene TRBJ2-3, with TRBD1 matching 7 bases. V shed 6 bases and J 2 bases; nucleotides not matched to a gene: 8. Germline V gene sequence: CDR1 SQVTM, CDR2 ANQGSEA. The CDR3 is 14 residues long. The CDR3: CSVRDRSNTDTQYF. In DNA form, the CDR3 reads TGCAGCGTCCGGGACAGATCCAACACAGATACGCAGTATTTT.

The rearrangement joins TRBV29-1 to TRBJ2-7, with D unclear. CDR3 length: 11 amino acids. In germline, CDR1 is SQVTM, CDR2 ANQGSEA. Deletions cut 6 bases from V and 10 bases from J, with 16 bases between. In DNA, the CDR3 is TGCAGCGTCGGAGTAGGTGCCGTTCAGTACTTC. Encoded protein: CSVGVGAVQYF.

The gene calls are TRBV7-9 and TRBJ1-4, with D hard to call. This CDR3 contains 15 residues. Per the germline V gene, CDR1 is SEHNR and CDR2 is FQNEAQ (reference sequence). V shed 7 bases and J shed 9 bases, with 21 bases lying between them. In DNA form, the CDR3 reads TGTGCCAGCACCTATACATCGGGTAATTCTCAAAAACTGTTTTTT. Translated: CASTYTSGNSQKLFF. The variable domain in full, completed from reference TRBV7-9 and TRBJ1-4, reads DTGVSQNPRHKITKRGQNVTFRCDPISEHNRLYWYRQTLGQGPEFLTYFQNEAQLEKSRLLSDRFSAERPKGSFSTLEIQRTEQGDSAMYLCASTYTSGNSQKLFFGSGTQLSVL.

This clone was counted only a few times. This chain connects TRBV6-5 to TRBJ1-3; D gene uncertain. Trimming took off 5 bases at V and 0 bases at J, with 8 bases between the two ends. The CDR3 has 14 residues. Germline CDR1 and CDR2: MNHEY and SVGAGI. DNA of the CDR3: TGTGCCAGCAGTCTCAGGTTCTCTGGAAACACCATATATTTT. It codes for CASSLRFSGNTIYF.

This clone was recorded a few times. The chain links TRBV6-1 to TRBJ1-4; D gene uncertain. CDR1 is MNHNS and CDR2 is SASEGT in the germline V gene. Trimming took off 2 bases at V and 7 bases at J, with 8 bases between the two ends. The CDR3 runs to 13 residues. The CDR3 region is CASSEQRGEKLFF. The CDR3, as DNA: TGTGCCAGCAGTGAACAGCGGGGTGAAAAACTGTTTTTT.

This clone was counted only a few times. This chain links TRBV30 with TRBJ1-6; maybe TRBD1 (6 bases). V lost 5 bases and J 4 bases, leaving 12 bases between the germline ends. This CDR3 contains 14 residues. Germline V gene data show CDR1 as GTSNPN and CDR2 as SVGIG (reference sequence). Written as DNA, the CDR3 is TGTGCCTGGGCGGACAGTCGTTATAATTCACCCCTCCACTTT. It encodes CAWADSRYNSPLHF.

The J gene is TRBJ2-3, the V gene TRBV6-6; 7 bases map to TRBD2. Germline V gene data show CDR1 as MNHNY and CDR2 as SVGAGI (reference sequence). CDR3 length: 13 residues. The junction had 4 bases not matched to a gene; V was cut back by 4 bases and J by 6 bases. CDR3: CASSFRRGDTQYF. The CDR3 bases are TGTGCCAGCAGTTTCCGGCGGGGGGATACGCAGTATTTT.

This clone showed up just a few times. This sequence joins TRBV6-1 and TRBJ2-5; TRBD1 agrees at 10 bases. The V segment lost 0 bases and the J segment 4 bases; nucleotides outside the gene matches: 5. The CDR3 runs 16 residues. Per the germline V gene, CDR1 is MNHNS and CDR2 is SASEGT. DNA for the CDR3: TGTGCCAGCAGTGAAGCCTGGGACAGGGGCTCAGAGACCCAGTACTTC. It is translated as CASSEAWDRGSETQYF.

This clone was counted only a few times. J is TRBJ2-3 and V is TRBV7-2, with TRBD2 matching 14 bases. The CDR3 is 16 amino acids. The V segment lost 4 bases and the J segment 4 bases; nucleotides outside the gene matches: 4. Germline V gives CDR1 SGHTA, CDR2 FQGNSA. The CDR3 reads CASSSRLAGGPDTQYF. In DNA, the CDR3 is TGTGCCAGCAGCTCCCGACTAGCGGGGGGGCCAGATACGCAGTATTTT.

This chain connects TRBV19 to TRBJ2-3; no clear D. The CDR3 loop spans 13 amino acids. V lost 3 bases and J 6 bases, leaving 10 bases between the germline ends. CDR1 LNHDA and CDR2 SQIVND come from the germline V gene (reference sequence). The CDR3 here is CASSMEIGDTQYF. CDR3 coding DNA: TGTGCCAGTAGTATGGAAATCGGGGATACGCAGTATTTT.

This clone was observed a handful of times. This chain connects TRBV4-1 to TRBJ1-5; 8 bases line up with TRBD1. There are 17 residues in the CDR3. The germline V gene encodes CDR1 MGHRA and CDR2 YSYEKL. Trimming removed 1 base from V and 2 bases from J; junction bases left unmatched: 7. CDR3 sequence (DNA): TGCGCCAGCAGCCAAGGACTGCAGGGGGCGCGCAATCAGCCCCAGCATTTT. Its translation is CASSQGLQGARNQPQHF.

This clone is medium-sized (0.01 to 0.1%). The J gene is TRBJ1-2, the V gene TRBV6-1, with a possible D match to TRBD1 (5 bases). CDR1 is MNHNS, CDR2 SASEGT, per germline. CDR3 length equals 15 residues. The V gene lost 5 bases and the J gene lost 8 bases, with 21 bases spanning the gap. This CDR3 is CASSTTGDSRQGYTF. CDR3 bases: TGTGCCAGCAGTACTACTGGGGACTCCAGGCAGGGCTACACCTTC.

This clone has just one count. The chain employs TRBV30 and TRBJ2-7, with 7 bases aligning to TRBD1. Germline V lookup: CDR1 GTSNPN, CDR2 SVGIG (reference sequence). V was pared by 4 bases and J by 2 bases, with 5 bases of the junction left unmatched. CDR3 length: 13 residues. CDR3 residues: CAWTSGGPYEQYF. The CDR3 DNA reads as TGTGCCTGGACATCAGGGGGACCCTACGAGCAGTACTTC.

This clone was counted only a few times. The V call is TRBV12-5, the J call TRBJ1-1; D ambiguous. Looked up from germline, CDR1 is LGHNT and CDR2 is FRNRAP. The CDR3 runs 14 residues. Trimming took off 1 base at V and 0 bases at J, with 6 bases between the two ends. CDR3 DNA sequence: TGTGCTAGTGGTTTGGACACCGTGAACACTGAAGCTTTCTTT. Its protein is CASGLDTVNTEAFF.

This clone was seen only a few times. This chain uses TRBV4-3 with TRBJ1-1, with D unresolved. Germline V CDR1 and CDR2: LGHNA, YSLEER. This CDR3 comprises 15 residues. Deletions cut 1 base from V and 1 base from J, with 10 bases between. The CDR3 protein is CASSQGRFQNTEAFF. The CDR3 nucleotides read TGCGCCAGCAGCCAAGGCAGGTTCCAGAACACTGAAGCTTTCTTT.

J is TRBJ2-1 and V is TRBV7-2, with TRBD1 identical over 7 bases. Trimming at V came to 5 bases and at J to 14 bases, leaving 9 bases not matched to a gene. Germline CDR1 reads SGHTA; CDR2 reads FQGNSA. The CDR3 is 12 amino acids. CDR3 in DNA: TGTGCCAGCAGCCATCCCGGGACAGTAAAGTTCTTC. Translation: CASSHPGTVKFF. Full variable domain (remainder filled in from reference TRBV7-2 and TRBJ2-1): GAGVSQSPSNKVTEKGKDVELRCDPISGHTALYWYRQSLGQGLEFLIYFQGNSAPDKSGLPSDRFSAERTGGSVSTLTIQRTQQEDSAVYLCASSHPGTVKFFGPGTRLTVL.

Points on this clone: Germline and junction disagree at one end, which may indicate a read error. This specimen includes other DNA sequences encoding the same CDR3. This sequence joins TRBV12-5 and TRBJ2-2, with 7 bases that match TRBD1. This CDR3 is 16 amino acids long. The V gene's germline CDR1 is LGHNT and CDR2 FRNRAP. For the CDR3, the DNA is TGCGCTAGTGGTTTGGTACTGGGACAGTACACCGGGGAGCTGTTTTTT. It specifies CASGLVLGQYTGELFF.